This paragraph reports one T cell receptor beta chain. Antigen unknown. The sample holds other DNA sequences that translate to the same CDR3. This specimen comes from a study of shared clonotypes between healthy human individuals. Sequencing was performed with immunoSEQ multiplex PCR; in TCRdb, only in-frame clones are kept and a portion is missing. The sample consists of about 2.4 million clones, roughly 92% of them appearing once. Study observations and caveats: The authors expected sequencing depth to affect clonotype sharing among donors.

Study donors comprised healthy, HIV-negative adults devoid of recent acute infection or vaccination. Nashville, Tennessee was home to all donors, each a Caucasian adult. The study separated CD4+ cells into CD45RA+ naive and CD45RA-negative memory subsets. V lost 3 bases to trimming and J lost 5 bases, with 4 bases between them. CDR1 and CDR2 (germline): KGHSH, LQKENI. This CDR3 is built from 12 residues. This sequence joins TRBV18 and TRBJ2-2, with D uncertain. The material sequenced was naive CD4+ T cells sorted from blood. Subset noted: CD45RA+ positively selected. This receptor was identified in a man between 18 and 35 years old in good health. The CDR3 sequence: CASSPRTGELFF. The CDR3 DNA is TGTGCCAGCTCACCTAGGACCGGGGAGCTGTTTTTT. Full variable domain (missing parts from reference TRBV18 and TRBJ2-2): NAGVMQNPRHLVRRRGQEARLRCSPMKGHSHVYWYRQLPEEGLKFMVYLQKENIIDESGMPKERFSAEFPKEGPSILRIQQVVRGDSAAYFCASSPRTGELFFGEGSRLTVL.